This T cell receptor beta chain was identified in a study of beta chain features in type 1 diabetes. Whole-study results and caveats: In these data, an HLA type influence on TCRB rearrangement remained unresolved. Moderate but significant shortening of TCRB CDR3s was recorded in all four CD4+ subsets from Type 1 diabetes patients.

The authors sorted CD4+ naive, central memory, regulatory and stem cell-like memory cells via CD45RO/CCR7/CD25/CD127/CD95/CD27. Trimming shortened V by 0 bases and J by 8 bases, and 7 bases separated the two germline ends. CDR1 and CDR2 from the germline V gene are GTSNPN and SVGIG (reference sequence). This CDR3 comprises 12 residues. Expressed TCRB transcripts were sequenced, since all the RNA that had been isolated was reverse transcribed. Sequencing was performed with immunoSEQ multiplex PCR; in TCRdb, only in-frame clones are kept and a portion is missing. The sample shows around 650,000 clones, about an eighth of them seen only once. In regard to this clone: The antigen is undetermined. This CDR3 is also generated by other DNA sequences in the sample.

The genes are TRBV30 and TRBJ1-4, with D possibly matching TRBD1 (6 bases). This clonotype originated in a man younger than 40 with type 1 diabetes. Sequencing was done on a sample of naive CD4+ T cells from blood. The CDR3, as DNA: TGTGCCTGGAGTGTACAGGGAGAAAAACTGTTTTTT. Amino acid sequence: CAWSVQGEKLFF.